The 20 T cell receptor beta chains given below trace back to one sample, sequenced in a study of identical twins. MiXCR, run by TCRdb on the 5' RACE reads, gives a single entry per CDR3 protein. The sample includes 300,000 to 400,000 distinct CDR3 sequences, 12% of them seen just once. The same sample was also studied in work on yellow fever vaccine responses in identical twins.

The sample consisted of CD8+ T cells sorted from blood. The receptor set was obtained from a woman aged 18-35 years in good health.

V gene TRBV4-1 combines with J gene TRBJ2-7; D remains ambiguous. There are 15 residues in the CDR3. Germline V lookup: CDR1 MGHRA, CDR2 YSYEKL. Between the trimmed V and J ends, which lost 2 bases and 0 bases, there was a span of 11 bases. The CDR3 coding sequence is TGCGCCAGCAGCCAAACAGAGGCTAGCTCCTACGAGCAGTACTTC. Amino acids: CASSQTEASSYEQYF.

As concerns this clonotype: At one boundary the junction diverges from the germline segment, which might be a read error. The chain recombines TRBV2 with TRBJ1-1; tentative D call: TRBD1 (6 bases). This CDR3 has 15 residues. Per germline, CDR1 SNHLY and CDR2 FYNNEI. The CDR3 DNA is TGTGCCAGCAGCGCCATGGGGGCGCCGGGAACTGAAGCCTTCTTT. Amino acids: CASSAMGAPGTEAFF.

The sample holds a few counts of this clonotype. In DNA, the CDR3 is TGTGCCAGCAGTTCCATTGATACGCAGTATTTT. Its translation is CASSSIDTQYF. The V gene is TRBV28, the J gene TRBJ2-3; D remains ambiguous. V lost 4 bases to trimming and J lost 6 bases, with 5 bases between them. This CDR3 contains 11 residues. Germline CDR1 is MDHEN and CDR2 is SYDVKM.

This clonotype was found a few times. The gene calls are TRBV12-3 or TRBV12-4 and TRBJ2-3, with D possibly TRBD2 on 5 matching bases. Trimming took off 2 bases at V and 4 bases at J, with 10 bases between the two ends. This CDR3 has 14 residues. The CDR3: CASSLRLKADTQYF. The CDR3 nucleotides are TGTGCCAGCAGTTTAAGACTAAAGGCAGATACGCAGTATTTT.

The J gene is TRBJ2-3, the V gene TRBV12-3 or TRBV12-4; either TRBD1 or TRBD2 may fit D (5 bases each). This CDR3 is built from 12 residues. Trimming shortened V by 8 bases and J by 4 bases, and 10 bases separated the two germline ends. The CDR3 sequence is CASQLGADTQYF. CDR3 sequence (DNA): TGTGCCAGCCAACTAGGGGCAGATACGCAGTATTTT.

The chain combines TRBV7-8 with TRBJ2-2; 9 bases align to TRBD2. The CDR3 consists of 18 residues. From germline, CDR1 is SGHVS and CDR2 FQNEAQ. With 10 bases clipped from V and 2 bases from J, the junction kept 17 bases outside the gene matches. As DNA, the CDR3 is TGTGCCATCGGCCCCGGGGTCAGCGGGGGGCCAAACACCGGGGAGCTGTTTTTT. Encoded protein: CAIGPGVSGGPNTGELFF.

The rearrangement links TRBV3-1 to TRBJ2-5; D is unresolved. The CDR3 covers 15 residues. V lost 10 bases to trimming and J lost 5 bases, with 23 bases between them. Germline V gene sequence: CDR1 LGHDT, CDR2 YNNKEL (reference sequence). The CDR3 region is CATCLPRYARETQYF. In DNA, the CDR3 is TGTGCCACCTGCCTCCCTCGGTACGCTCGGGAGACCCAGTACTTC.

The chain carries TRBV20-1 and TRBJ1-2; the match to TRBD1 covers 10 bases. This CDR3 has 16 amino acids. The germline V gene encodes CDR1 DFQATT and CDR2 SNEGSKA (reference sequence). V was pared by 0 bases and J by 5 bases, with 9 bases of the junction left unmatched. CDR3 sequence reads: CSARDSGQGILYGYTF. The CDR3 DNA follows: TGCAGTGCTAGAGATTCGGGACAGGGGATATTATATGGCTACACCTTC.

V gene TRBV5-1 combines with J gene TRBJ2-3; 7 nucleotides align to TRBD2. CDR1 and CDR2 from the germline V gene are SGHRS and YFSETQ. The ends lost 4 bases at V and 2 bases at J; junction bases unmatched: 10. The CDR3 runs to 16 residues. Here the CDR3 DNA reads TGCGCCAGCAGCCCACGGGAGGACTACTACACAGATACGCAGTATTTT. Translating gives CASSPREDYYTDTQYF.

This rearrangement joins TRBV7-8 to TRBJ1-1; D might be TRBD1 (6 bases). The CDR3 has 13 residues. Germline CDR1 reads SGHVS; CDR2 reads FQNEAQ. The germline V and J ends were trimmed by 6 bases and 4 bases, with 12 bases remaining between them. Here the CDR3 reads CASSGGGGTEAFF. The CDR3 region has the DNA TGTGCCAGCAGTGGGGGAGGGGGCACTGAAGCTTTCTTT. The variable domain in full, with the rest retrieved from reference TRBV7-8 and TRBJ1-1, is GAGVSQSPRYKVAKRGQDVALRCDPISGHVSLFWYQQALGQGPEFLTYFQNEAQLDKSGLPSDRFFAERPEGSVSTLKIQRTQQEDSAVYLCASSGGGGTEAFFGQGTRLTVV.

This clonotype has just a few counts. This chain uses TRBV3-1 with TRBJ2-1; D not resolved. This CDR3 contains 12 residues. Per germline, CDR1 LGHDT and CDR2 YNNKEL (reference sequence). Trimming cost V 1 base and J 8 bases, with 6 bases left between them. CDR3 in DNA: TGTGCCAGCAGCCAAGTTAGGGATGAGCAGTTCTTC. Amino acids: CASSQVRDEQFF.

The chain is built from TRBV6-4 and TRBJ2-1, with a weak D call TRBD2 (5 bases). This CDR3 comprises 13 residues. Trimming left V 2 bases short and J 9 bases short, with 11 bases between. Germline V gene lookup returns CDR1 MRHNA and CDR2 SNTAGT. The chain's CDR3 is CASSDGGLGEQFF. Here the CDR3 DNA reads TGTGCCAGCAGTGACGGCGGGCTGGGTGAGCAGTTCTTC.

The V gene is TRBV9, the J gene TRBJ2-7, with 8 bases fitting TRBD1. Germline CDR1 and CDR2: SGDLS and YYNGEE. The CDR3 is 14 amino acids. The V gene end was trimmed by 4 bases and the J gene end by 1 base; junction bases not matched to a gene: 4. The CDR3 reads CASSSRTGSYEQYF. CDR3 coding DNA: TGTGCCAGCAGCTCCAGGACAGGGTCCTACGAGCAGTACTTC.

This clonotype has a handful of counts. The CDR3 sequence is CASSLPTDTKVPRQETQYF. CDR3 bases: TGTGCCAGCAGTCTCCCGACAGACACTAAGGTGCCTCGACAAGAGACCCAGTACTTC. This rearrangement joins TRBV28 to TRBJ2-5; possible D gene TRBD1, 5 bases. V was cut by 5 bases and J by 2 bases, with 27 bases left in between. There are 19 residues in the CDR3. Germline CDR1 and CDR2: MDHEN and SYDVKM.

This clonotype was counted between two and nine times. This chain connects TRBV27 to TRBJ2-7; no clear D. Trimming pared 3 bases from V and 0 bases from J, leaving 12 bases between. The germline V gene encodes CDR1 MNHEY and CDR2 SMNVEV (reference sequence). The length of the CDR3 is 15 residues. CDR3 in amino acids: CASSLRPTLSYEQYF. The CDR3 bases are TGTGCCAGCAGTTTGCGACCTACACTCTCCTACGAGCAGTACTTC.

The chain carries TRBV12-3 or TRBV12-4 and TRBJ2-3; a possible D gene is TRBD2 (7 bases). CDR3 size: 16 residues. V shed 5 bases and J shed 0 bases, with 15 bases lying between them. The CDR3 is CASSPTGGPSTDTQYF. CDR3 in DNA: TGTGCCAGCAGTCCGACCGGGGGGCCGAGCACAGATACGCAGTATTTT.

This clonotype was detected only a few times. The CDR3 protein is CASSLGNEASYNEQFF. CDR3 nucleotides: TGTGCCAGCAGTTTAGGAAATGAGGCCTCCTACAATGAGCAGTTCTTC. The chain joins TRBV28 to TRBJ2-1; D gene ambiguous. Germline V gives CDR1 MDHEN, CDR2 SYDVKM. Trimming took 2 bases from V and 0 from J, leaving 11 bases between them. This CDR3 is built from 16 residues.

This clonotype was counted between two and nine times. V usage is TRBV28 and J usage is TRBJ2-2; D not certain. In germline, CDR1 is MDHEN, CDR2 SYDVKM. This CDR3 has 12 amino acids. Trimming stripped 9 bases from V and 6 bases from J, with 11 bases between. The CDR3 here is CARARFSGELFF. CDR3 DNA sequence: TGTGCCAGGGCGAGATTTTCCGGGGAGCTGTTTTTT.

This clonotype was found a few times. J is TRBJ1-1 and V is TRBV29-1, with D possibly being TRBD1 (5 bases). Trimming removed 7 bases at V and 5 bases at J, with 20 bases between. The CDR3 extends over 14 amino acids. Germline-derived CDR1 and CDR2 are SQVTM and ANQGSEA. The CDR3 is CSAGGEVGGTEAFF. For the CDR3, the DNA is TGCAGCGCCGGGGGTGAAGTTGGAGGGACTGAAGCTTTCTTT.

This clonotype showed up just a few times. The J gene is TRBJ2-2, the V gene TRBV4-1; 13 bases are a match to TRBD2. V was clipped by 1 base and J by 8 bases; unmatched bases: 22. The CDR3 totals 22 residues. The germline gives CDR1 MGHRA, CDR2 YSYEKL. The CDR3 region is CASSQGVHLRLRLAGGLGELFF. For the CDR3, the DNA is TGCGCCAGCAGCCAAGGGGTCCACCTAAGGCTAAGACTAGCGGGAGGACTGGGGGAGCTGTTTTTT.